This TCR beta chain appears in the sequencing data of a study of graft-versus-host responses after intestinal transplantation. Study-wide findings and caveats: Researchers found GvH clones in recipient marrow, and some showed up first in ileum or blood. Graft-versus-host to host-versus-graft clonal ratios in allografts were high in patients with graft-donor T cell macrochimerism.

Germline lookup yields CDR1 LNHDA and CDR2 SQIVND (reference sequence). V gave up 5 bases and J gave up 5 bases; unmatched junction bases: 13. The CDR3 has 16 amino acids. The protocol was immunoSEQ multiplex PCR, while the TCRdb copy is restricted to in-frame clones and leaves out a portion. The sample records about 130,000 clones, roughly 91% being singletons. On this clone itself: Its antigen remains unknown.

The chain links TRBV19 to TRBJ2-5, with 8 nucleotides matching TRBD1. Sequenced here: unstimulated CD4+ T cells sorted from spleen or lymph node cells, sampled before intestinal transplant. The source is a human donor who received an intestinal transplant. CDR3 bases: TGTGCCAGTAGTGCCCCTAGGACAGGGCTGGGGGAGACCCAGTACTTC. Residues: CASSAPRTGLGETQYF.